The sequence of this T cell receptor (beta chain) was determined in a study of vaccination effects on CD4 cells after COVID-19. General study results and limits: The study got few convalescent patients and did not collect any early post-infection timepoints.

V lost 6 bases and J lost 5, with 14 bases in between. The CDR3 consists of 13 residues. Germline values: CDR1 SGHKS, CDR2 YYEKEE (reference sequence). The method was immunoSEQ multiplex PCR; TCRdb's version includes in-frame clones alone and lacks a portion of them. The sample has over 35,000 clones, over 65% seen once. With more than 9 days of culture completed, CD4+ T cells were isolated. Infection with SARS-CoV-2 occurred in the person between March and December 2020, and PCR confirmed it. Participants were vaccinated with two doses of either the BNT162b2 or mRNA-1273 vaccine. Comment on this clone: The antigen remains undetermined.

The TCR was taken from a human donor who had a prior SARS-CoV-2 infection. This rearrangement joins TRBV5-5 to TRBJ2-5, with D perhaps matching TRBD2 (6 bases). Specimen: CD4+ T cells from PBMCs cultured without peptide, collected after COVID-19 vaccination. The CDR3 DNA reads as TGTGCCAGCACCCTATACGGAGGGGAGACCCAGTACTTC. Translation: CASTLYGGETQYF.